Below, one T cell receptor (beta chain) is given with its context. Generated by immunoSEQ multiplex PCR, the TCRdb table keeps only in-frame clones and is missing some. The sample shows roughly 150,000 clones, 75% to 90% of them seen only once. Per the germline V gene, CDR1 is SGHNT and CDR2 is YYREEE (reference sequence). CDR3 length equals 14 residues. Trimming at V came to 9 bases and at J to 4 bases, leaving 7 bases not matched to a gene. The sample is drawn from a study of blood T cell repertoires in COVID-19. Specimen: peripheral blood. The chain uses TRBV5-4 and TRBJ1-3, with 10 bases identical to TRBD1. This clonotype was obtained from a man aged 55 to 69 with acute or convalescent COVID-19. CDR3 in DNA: TGTGCCACCCGACAGGGGGCGCTGGGAAACACCATATATTTT. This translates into CATRQGALGNTIYF.